The clone carrying this T cell receptor (beta chain) has a single count. This entry is derived from a study of blood T cell repertoires in COVID-19. Overall study context: In each case, the material was cDNA or gDNA derived from T cells, B-cell-depleted T cells, or PBMCs.

The V gene's germline CDR1 is SEHNR and CDR2 FQNEAQ (reference sequence). The CDR3 consists of 17 residues. V lost 7 bases and J lost 4, with 22 bases in between. In the study's own analysis: Using reference gene primer amplification, nucleated cell counts were estimated. The data were produced by immunoSEQ multiplex PCR, yet TCRdb's version contains in-frame clones alone and is incomplete. V and J calls and clone size are copied from that table; D and trimming were computed from the DNA. The sample lists fewer than 250,000 clones, just under 85% occurring once. V gene TRBV7-9 combines with J gene TRBJ2-2, with a tentative D call TRBD2 (6 bases). The TCR originated in a woman between 50 and 59 years old with active or convalescent COVID-19. Sequencing input: peripheral blood. Written as DNA, the CDR3 is TGTGCCAGCATCCCCCCGACGGCGGGGAGCCTCACCGGGGAGCTGTTTTTT. Its protein product is CASIPPTAGSLTGELFF.